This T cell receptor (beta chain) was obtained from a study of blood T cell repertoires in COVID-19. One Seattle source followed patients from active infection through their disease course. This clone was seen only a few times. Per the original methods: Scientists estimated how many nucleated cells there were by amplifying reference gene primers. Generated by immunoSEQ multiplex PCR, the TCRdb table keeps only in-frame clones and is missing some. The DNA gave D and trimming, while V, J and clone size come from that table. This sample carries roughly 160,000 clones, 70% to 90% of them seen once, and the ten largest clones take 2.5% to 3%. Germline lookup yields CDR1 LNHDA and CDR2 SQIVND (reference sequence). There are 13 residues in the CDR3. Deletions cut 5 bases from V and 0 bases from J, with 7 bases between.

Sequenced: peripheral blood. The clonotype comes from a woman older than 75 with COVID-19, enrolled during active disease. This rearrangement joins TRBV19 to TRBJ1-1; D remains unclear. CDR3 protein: CASSPHMNTEAFF. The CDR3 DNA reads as TGTGCCAGTAGTCCCCACATGAACACTGAAGCTTTCTTT. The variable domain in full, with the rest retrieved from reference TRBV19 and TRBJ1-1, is DGGITQSPKYLFRKEGQNVTLSCEQNLNHDAMYWYRQDPGQGLRLIYYSQIVNDFQKGDIAEGYSVSREKKESFPLTVTSAQKNPTAFYLCASSPHMNTEAFFGQGTRLTVV.